This is a list of T cell receptor beta chains from one sample in a study of blood T cell repertoires in COVID-19. The assay was immunoSEQ multiplex PCR, and TCRdb's table has in-frame clones only and misses some. The repertoire includes tens of thousands of clones, 70% to 90% of them detected once, and 11% sits in the top ten. Sequenced: peripheral blood. These receptors were collected from a man between 65 and 79 years old with active or convalescent COVID-19. Both conserved end residues are part of each CDR3. D genes are given only for firm matches. For some rows the clone size is stated as once, few or many, or as a class when expanded; others skip it.

D gene: NA
clone size: NA
V gene: TRBV9
J gene: TRBJ1-5
CDR3 DNA: TGTGCCAGCAGTAGGACAGTTAATCAGCCCCAGCATTTT
CDR3 protein: CASSRTVNQPQHF

D gene: NA
clone size: NA
V gene: TRBV28
J gene: TRBJ1-3
CDR3 DNA: TGTGCCAGCAGTTTCGCCGGGACAAGAGGAAACACCATATATTTT
CDR3 protein: CASSFAGTRGNTIYF

D gene: NA
clone size: NA
V gene: TRBV6-5
J gene: TRBJ1-5
CDR3 DNA: TGTGCCAGCAGTTACTCCTCGGGTCACGGTCAGCCCCAGCATTTT
CDR3 protein: CASSYSSGHGQPQHF

D gene: NA
clone size: NA
V gene: TRBV19
J gene: TRBJ1-5
CDR3 DNA: TGTGCCAGTAGTATTCGAGGGAACAGCAATCAGCCCCAGCATTTT
CDR3 protein: CASSIRGNSNQPQHF

D gene: NA
clone size: NA
V gene: TRBV27
J gene: TRBJ2-7
CDR3 DNA: TGTGCCAGCAGTTCCCTTGGGGGACTTGGGGGTGAGCAGTACTTC
CDR3 protein: CASSSLGGLGGEQYF

D gene: TRBD1
clone size: NA
V gene: TRBV4-1
J gene: TRBJ2-1
CDR3 DNA: TGCGCCAGCAGCCTACGACAGGGATCCAATGAGCAGTTCTTC
CDR3 protein: CASSLRQGSNEQFF

D gene: TRBD1
clone size: once
V gene: TRBV19
J gene: TRBJ1-1
CDR3 DNA: TGTGCCAGTGGAGTGTCGGGCATGTTGCATCTGACAGGGACTGAAGCTTTCTTT
CDR3 protein: CASGVSGMLHLTGTEAFF

D gene: TRBD1
clone size: once
V gene: TRBV19
J gene: TRBJ2-5
CDR3 DNA: TGTGCCAGTAGTTCCGGTACCGGGACAGGGACCCAGTACTTC
CDR3 protein: CASSSGTGTGTQYF

D gene: TRBD1
clone size: NA
V gene: TRBV6-5
J gene: TRBJ1-5
CDR3 DNA: TGTGCCAGCAGTCCGGGACAGGGTTTCGGTCAGCCCCAGCATTTT
CDR3 protein: CASSPGQGFGQPQHF

D gene: NA
clone size: NA
V gene: TRBV24-1
J gene: TRBJ2-2
CDR3 DNA: TGTGCCATCGGGACACTGAACACCGGGGAGCTGTTTTTT
CDR3 protein: CAIGTLNTGELFF

D gene: NA
clone size: NA
V gene: TRBV16
J gene: TRBJ1-1
CDR3 DNA: TGTGCCAGCAGCCAATCCCCTCCGGGAGGGTCTGAAGCTTTCTTT
CDR3 protein: CASSQSPPGGSEAFF

D gene: TRBD1
clone size: NA
V gene: TRBV15
J gene: TRBJ1-6
CDR3 DNA: TGTGCCACCAGCAGAGATCCCCGACAGGGAGAATCACCCCTCCACTTT
CDR3 protein: CATSRDPRQGESPLHF

D gene: NA
clone size: NA
V gene: TRBV4-1
J gene: TRBJ1-6
CDR3 DNA: TGCGCCAGCAGCCAAGATTCGCGGGATTTTTCACCCCTCCACTTT
CDR3 protein: CASSQDSRDFSPLHF

D gene: TRBD2
clone size: NA
V gene: TRBV7-2
J gene: TRBJ2-1
CDR3 DNA: TGTGCCAGCAGCTTTTCTCGAACGGGACTAGCGGGAAAAGAGCAGTTCTTC
CDR3 protein: CASSFSRTGLAGKEQFF

D gene: NA
clone size: NA
V gene: TRBV6-4
J gene: TRBJ1-6
CDR3 DNA: TGTGCCAGCAGGCCCGGATCCGGAGGCAGTGGAGATTCACCCCTCCACTTT
CDR3 protein: CASRPGSGGSGDSPLHF

D gene: TRBD2
clone size: NA
V gene: TRBV3-1/TRBV3-2
J gene: TRBJ2-7
CDR3 DNA: TGTGCCAGCAGCCGTCTGGGCGGGAGGGCTTACGAGCAGTACTTC
CDR3 protein: CASSRLGGRAYEQYF

D gene: TRBD1
clone size: NA
V gene: TRBV18
J gene: TRBJ2-3
CDR3 DNA: TGTGCCAGCTCACCAAGAGACAGGGTGGATACGCAGTATTTT
CDR3 protein: CASSPRDRVDTQYF

D gene: NA
clone size: NA
V gene: TRBV3-1/TRBV3-2
J gene: TRBJ2-3
CDR3 DNA: TGTGCCAGCAGCCCCCGTTTCCTAGCCCCAGATACGCAGTATTTT
CDR3 protein: CASSPRFLAPDTQYF

D gene: NA
clone size: NA
V gene: TRBV2
J gene: TRBJ1-2
CDR3 DNA: TGTGCCAGCAGCCAGGACAGCACCTCTAACTATGGCTACACCTTC
CDR3 protein: CASSQDSTSNYGYTF

D gene: TRBD2
clone size: NA
V gene: TRBV5-4
J gene: TRBJ2-5
CDR3 DNA: TGTGCCAGCAGCTTGGTAGCGGGAGGGACCCAAGAGACCCAGTACTTC
CDR3 protein: CASSLVAGGTQETQYF

D gene: TRBD2
clone size: NA
V gene: TRBV30
J gene: TRBJ2-3
CDR3 DNA: TGTGCCTGGATCGGACTAGCGGGAGTGGGCGGTACGCAGTATTTT
CDR3 protein: CAWIGLAGVGGTQYF

D gene: TRBD1
clone size: NA
V gene: TRBV6-6
J gene: TRBJ1-3
CDR3 DNA: TGTGCCAGCAGCTTGGGACAGGGGATAAGAAACACCATATATTTT
CDR3 protein: CASSLGQGIRNTIYF

D gene: NA
clone size: once
V gene: TRBV3-1/TRBV3-2
J gene: TRBJ1-2
CDR3 DNA: TGTGCCAGCAGCCAAGATCCAGGGGTTATCTATGGCTACACCTTC
CDR3 protein: CASSQDPGVIYGYTF

D gene: NA
clone size: NA
V gene: TRBV7-8
J gene: TRBJ2-5
CDR3 DNA: TGTGCCAGCAGCTTAGGAGGGCAGTGGGAGACCCAGTACTTC
CDR3 protein: CASSLGGQWETQYF

D gene: NA
clone size: few
V gene: TRBV5-1
J gene: TRBJ2-2
CDR3 DNA: TGCGCCAGCTGCTCCGTCCTGAACACCGGGGAGCTGTTTTTT
CDR3 protein: CASCSVLNTGELFF

D gene: NA
clone size: NA
V gene: TRBV5-8
J gene: TRBJ2-3
CDR3 DNA: TGTGCCAGCAGCTGGGGGGGACAGGGCACAGATACGCAGTATTTT
CDR3 protein: CASSWGGQGTDTQYF

D gene: NA
clone size: NA
V gene: TRBV6-1
J gene: TRBJ1-3
CDR3 DNA: TGTGCCAGCAGTGAAGTTAGACAGGCTGGAAACACCATATATTTT
CDR3 protein: CASSEVRQAGNTIYF

D gene: NA
clone size: NA
V gene: TRBV7-3
J gene: TRBJ2-1
CDR3 DNA: TGTGCCAGCAGCAGCGGTGGTGAGCAGTTCTTC
CDR3 protein: CASSSGGEQFF

D gene: NA
clone size: NA
V gene: TRBV21-1
J gene: TRBJ1-5
CDR3 DNA: TGTGCCAGCAGCAAAGCTGGGAAATCCGGGACAGGTCGTGAGAAGGGAAGCAATCAGCCCCAGCATTTT
CDR3 protein: CASSKAGKSGTGREKGSNQPQHF

D gene: NA
clone size: NA
V gene: TRBV5-1
J gene: TRBJ2-1
CDR3 DNA: TGCGCCAGCAGTCGTACAGGGAATCCAGAAGAGTTCTTC
CDR3 protein: CASSRTGNPEEFF

D gene: TRBD1
clone size: once
V gene: TRBV9
J gene: TRBJ1-3
CDR3 DNA: TGTGCCAGCAGCGCACTTCCCGGGACAGATAGAAACACCATATATTTT
CDR3 protein: CASSALPGTDRNTIYF

D gene: NA
clone size: NA
V gene: TRBV25-1
J gene: TRBJ2-5
CDR3 DNA: TGTGCCAGCAGTGAATTTACAGGGACCCAAGAGACCCAGTACTTC
CDR3 protein: CASSEFTGTQETQYF

D gene: TRBD2
clone size: NA
V gene: TRBV29-1
J gene: TRBJ2-7
CDR3 DNA: TGCAGCGTTGTTAGCGGGGATACCTACGAGCAGTACTTC
CDR3 protein: CSVVSGDTYEQYF

D gene: NA
clone size: NA
V gene: TRBV28
J gene: TRBJ1-1
CDR3 DNA: TGTGCCATCACCTTACAGGGGAACACTGAAGCTTTCTTT
CDR3 protein: CAITLQGNTEAFF

D gene: TRBD1
clone size: few
V gene: TRBV28
J gene: TRBJ1-4
CDR3 DNA: TGTGCCAGCGCCTGGACAGGGGGTGGAGAAAAACTGTTTTTT
CDR3 protein: CASAWTGGGEKLFF

D gene: TRBD1
clone size: NA
V gene: TRBV7-2
J gene: TRBJ2-7
CDR3 DNA: TGTGCCAGCAGCTCGCGACAGGGCGCCGAGCAGTACTTC
CDR3 protein: CASSSRQGAEQYF

D gene: TRBD1
clone size: NA
V gene: TRBV10-1
J gene: TRBJ2-5
CDR3 DNA: TGCGCCAGCAGCGCCCGGACAGGGGGGGTGGCCCAGTACTTC
CDR3 protein: CASSARTGGVAQYF

D gene: TRBD2
clone size: few
V gene: TRBV27
J gene: TRBJ2-2
CDR3 DNA: TGTGCCAGCAGTTTAACCCCCCCCACGGCTAGCGGGAGGACCGGGGAGCTGTTTTTT
CDR3 protein: CASSLTPPTASGRTGELFF

D gene: NA
clone size: NA
V gene: TRBV28
J gene: TRBJ1-2
CDR3 DNA: TGTGCCAGCAGTTTGTTTAGCCCCTTCAACTATGGCTACACCTTC
CDR3 protein: CASSLFSPFNYGYTF

D gene: TRBD1
clone size: NA
V gene: TRBV5-1
J gene: TRBJ2-7
CDR3 DNA: TGCGCCAGCAGGACCGGGACAGAAATTTACGAGCAGTACTTC
CDR3 protein: CASRTGTEIYEQYF

D gene: NA
clone size: NA
V gene: TRBV12-3/TRBV12-4
J gene: TRBJ2-1
CDR3 DNA: TGTGCCAGCAGTTTACTCAATGAGCAGTTCTTC
CDR3 protein: CASSLLNEQFF

D gene: TRBD1
clone size: NA
V gene: TRBV19
J gene: TRBJ2-2
CDR3 DNA: TGTGCCAGTAGTGAACAGGGGATTCACACCGGGGAGCTGTTTTTT
CDR3 protein: CASSEQGIHTGELFF

D gene: NA
clone size: NA
V gene: TRBV30
J gene: TRBJ1-1
CDR3 DNA: TGTGCCTGGAGCCTTGGACGGGAAAGAGCTTTCTTT
CDR3 protein: CAWSLGRERAFF

D gene: TRBD1
clone size: NA
V gene: TRBV6-6
J gene: TRBJ2-5
CDR3 DNA: TGTGCCAGCAGTTTCCGGGACAGGGGGCAAGAGACCCAGTACTTC
CDR3 protein: CASSFRDRGQETQYF

D gene: TRBD2
clone size: NA
V gene: TRBV30
J gene: TRBJ2-2
CDR3 DNA: TGTGCCTGGAGTGGAATAGCGGGAGGGGTCGGGGAGCTGTTTTTT
CDR3 protein: CAWSGIAGGVGELFF

D gene: NA
clone size: NA
V gene: TRBV27
J gene: TRBJ2-5
CDR3 DNA: TGTGCCAGGCCTTGGGGGCGGGCGACCCAGTACTTC
CDR3 protein: CARPWGRATQYF

D gene: NA
clone size: NA
V gene: TRBV6-5
J gene: TRBJ2-7
CDR3 DNA: TGTGCCAGCACTCTTGACACAGTCTCCTACGAGCAGTACTTC
CDR3 protein: CASTLDTVSYEQYF

D gene: NA
clone size: NA
V gene: TRBV12-5
J gene: TRBJ2-7
CDR3 DNA: TGTGCTAGTGGTTTGGTACCGGGAGTCGAGCAGTACTTC
CDR3 protein: CASGLVPGVEQYF